The 24 T cell receptor beta chains below were found in one sample sequenced in a study of graft-versus-host responses after intestinal transplantation. Method: immunoSEQ multiplex PCR; TCRdb's copy keeps in-frame clones and lacks some. The data contain roughly 25,000 clones, more than 90% of them singletons. The sample was PBMCs, taken around 29 days after intestinal transplant. The source is a human patient who received an intestinal transplant, so some T cells may come from the graft donor.

The gene calls are TRBV11-2 and TRBJ2-1; 10 bases map to TRBD2. V was pared by 1 base and J by 9 bases, with 9 bases of the junction left unmatched. The CDR3 spans 16 residues. Germline V gives CDR1 SGHAT, CDR2 FQNNGV. The CDR3 is CASSLVTLAGDFEQFF. The CDR3 coding sequence is TGTGCCAGCAGCTTAGTTACGCTAGCGGGAGATTTTGAGCAGTTCTTC.

This clone showed up just once. The chain employs TRBV9 and TRBJ1-6; TRBD1 matches at 7 bases. Germline loops: CDR1 SGDLS, CDR2 YYNGEE. This CDR3 is 15 amino acids long. Germline trimming cut 3 bases from V and 8 bases from J; bases unmatched to any gene: 8. The CDR3 DNA reads as TGTGCCAGCAGCGGAAGACAGGGTGTTGATTCACCCCTCCACTTT. Translation gives CASSGRQGVDSPLHF.

The chain links TRBV5-8 to TRBJ2-7, with D possibly matching TRBD1 (7 bases). Trimming shortened V by 1 base and J by 0 bases, and 23 bases separated the two germline ends. The V gene's germline CDR1 is SGHTS and CDR2 YDEGEE. This CDR3 region has 19 residues. The CDR3 loop is CASSLFFRGGQGGSYEQYF. As DNA, the CDR3 is TGTGCCAGCAGCTTGTTCTTTCGTGGGGGTCAGGGGGGCTCCTACGAGCAGTACTTC.

The sample holds one count of this clone. The chain employs TRBV30 and TRBJ2-1; TRBD1 might be the D (5 bases). The length of the CDR3 is 15 residues. From germline, CDR1 is GTSNPN and CDR2 SVGIG (reference sequence). V was cut by 3 bases and J by 1 base, with 13 bases left in between. The CDR3 loop is CAWSPGSRSYNEQFF. CDR3 bases: TGTGCCTGGAGCCCAGGGTCTAGATCCTACAATGAGCAGTTCTTC.

The chain recombines TRBV7-9 with TRBJ2-1; TRBD2 agrees at 7 bases. CDR3 length: 16 residues. Germline assignment: CDR1 SEHNR and CDR2 FQNEAQ (reference sequence). V shed 6 bases and J 2 bases; nucleotides not matched to a gene: 10. The CDR3 loop is CASSSPSGNAYNEQFF. The CDR3 nucleotides are TGTGCCAGCAGTTCTCCCAGCGGGAACGCCTACAATGAGCAGTTCTTC.

V usage is TRBV6-5 and J usage is TRBJ1-1, with D unclear. Trimming stripped 4 bases from V and 8 bases from J, with 11 bases between. Germline V CDR1 and CDR2: MNHEY, SVGAGI. This CDR3 contains 12 residues. CDR3 nucleotides: TGTGCCAGCAGTTTCCTCGGGAGGGAAGCTTTCTTT. Translation gives CASSFLGREAFF.

The rearrangement uses TRBV5-1 and TRBJ2-5, with TRBD2 matching 11 bases. J gave up 7 bases and V 4 bases, and 6 bases lay outside the gene matches. This CDR3 contains 14 residues. CDR1 SGHRS and CDR2 YFSETQ come from the germline V gene. CDR3: CASSLGTSGGTQYF. CDR3 nucleotide sequence: TGCGCCAGCAGCCTCGGGACTAGCGGCGGGACCCAGTACTTC.

V and J are TRBV6-1 and TRBJ2-5; unclear D gene. In germline, CDR1 is MNHNS, CDR2 SASEGT. The CDR3 runs to 13 residues. The V end lost 7 bases, the J end lost 1 base, and 10 bases lay between the germline ends. CDR3: CASKYGGQETQYF. The CDR3 bases are TGTGCCAGCAAATACGGCGGCCAAGAGACCCAGTACTTC.

J is TRBJ2-5 and V is TRBV29-1, with D uncertain. V was pared by 4 bases and J by 5 bases, with 5 bases between. The CDR3 extends over 10 amino acids. Looked up from germline, CDR1 is SQVTM and CDR2 is ANQGSEA. CDR3 DNA sequence: TGCAGCGTTGTAAGGGAGACCCAGTACTTC. The encoded protein is CSVVRETQYF. The entire variable domain, with the rest obtained from reference TRBV29-1 and TRBJ2-5, is as follows: SAVISQKPSRDICQRGTSLTIQCQVDSQVTMMFWYRQQPGQSLTLIATANQGSEATYESGFVIDKFPISRPNLTFSTLTVSNMSPEDSSIYLCSVVRETQYFGPGTRLLVL.

The V call is TRBV7-8, the J call TRBJ1-5, with D tentatively TRBD1 (5 bases). The germline CDR1 and CDR2 sequences are SGHVS and FQNEAQ. Trimming shortened V by 4 bases and J by 0 bases, and 13 bases separated the two germline ends. The CDR3 sequence is 16 residues long. The CDR3 protein is CASSSGALYSNQPQHF. The CDR3 region has the DNA TGTGCCAGCAGCTCCGGGGCCCTCTATAGCAATCAGCCCCAGCATTTT.

This sequence joins TRBV7-2 and TRBJ1-5; no clear D gene. Trimming pared 1 base from V and 6 bases from J, leaving 10 bases between. The length of the CDR3 is 14 residues. In germline, CDR1 is SGHTA, CDR2 FQGNSA. DNA for the CDR3: TGTGCCAGCAGCTTAGTCGGGTTGGGTCAGCCCCAGCATTTT. It translates to CASSLVGLGQPQHF.

The chain uses TRBV4-1 and TRBJ2-7; D not resolved. Trimming pared 2 bases from V and 0 bases from J, leaving 8 bases between. The germline gives CDR1 MGHRA, CDR2 YSYEKL. The CDR3 covers 14 residues. The CDR3 sequence: CASSQYTDSYEQYF. The DNA of the CDR3 is TGCGCCAGCAGCCAATACACGGACTCCTACGAGCAGTACTTC.

The chain is built from TRBV4-3 and TRBJ1-3; D not resolved. CDR1 is LGHNA, CDR2 YSLEER, per germline. The CDR3 extends over 15 amino acids. The ends were cut back, 0 bases at V and 0 bases at J, with 6 bases in the middle. CDR3 amino acids: CASSQERVSGNTIYF. In DNA, the CDR3 is TGCGCCAGCAGCCAAGAACGTGTCTCTGGAAACACCATATATTTT.

The chain is built from TRBV5-6 and TRBJ2-3; D not certain. CDR3 size: 15 residues. Trimming removed 4 bases from V and 0 bases from J, with 12 bases in between. The germline gives CDR1 SGHDT, CDR2 YYEEEE. The CDR3 DNA sequence: TGTGCCAGCAGCACCGCGCCAAGGAGCACAGATACGCAGTATTTT. Its protein product is CASSTAPRSTDTQYF.

The V gene is TRBV5-1, the J gene TRBJ2-7, with D possibly being TRBD1 or TRBD2 (5 bases each). V was shortened by 3 bases and J by 3 bases, with 16 bases between the two germline ends. Germline V lookup: CDR1 SGHRS, CDR2 YFSETQ. This CDR3 is 15 amino acids long. CDR3 residues: CASSSPGTGVYEQYF. CDR3 nucleotide sequence: TGCGCCAGCAGCTCCCCCGGGACGGGCGTCTACGAGCAGTACTTC.

The J gene is TRBJ2-3, the V gene TRBV30; 9 bases are a match to TRBD2. The trim removed 0 bases at V and 2 bases at J, leaving 6 bases unmatched. Germline V CDR1 and CDR2: GTSNPN, SVGIG (reference sequence). The CDR3 is made up of 16 amino acids. CDR3: CAWSVWGGGVTDTQYF. CDR3 nucleotide sequence: TGTGCCTGGAGTGTATGGGGCGGGGGGGTCACAGATACGCAGTATTTT.

This chain connects TRBV15 to TRBJ1-2; D is unclear. The germline CDR1 and CDR2 sequences are LNHNV and YYDKDF (reference sequence). The length of the CDR3 is 14 residues. V was cut by 4 bases and J by 0 bases, with 9 bases left in between. CDR3 bases: TGTGCCACCAGCAATCCGGGATCTAACTATGGCTACACCTTC. Protein product: CATSNPGSNYGYTF.

The gene calls are TRBV7-2 and TRBJ2-1, with 9 bases fitting TRBD2. CDR3 length: 14 amino acids. Germline CDR1 SGHTA, CDR2 FQGNSA. V lost 5 bases to trimming and J lost 10 bases; unmatched junction nucleotides: 9. The CDR3 DNA is TGTGCCAGCAGCCTCAGCGGGGGGCAGTGGGAGCAGTTCTTC. Amino acid sequence: CASSLSGGQWEQFF.

This rearrangement joins TRBV30 to TRBJ2-7; TRBD2 matches 10 bases. This CDR3 spans 18 amino acids. In germline, CDR1 is GTSNPN, CDR2 SVGIG (reference sequence). Losses at the gene ends were 1 base for V and 5 bases for J; bases not matched to a gene: 17. CDR3 protein: CAWSGVWTSGPRRDEQYF. The CDR3 nucleotides read TGTGCCTGGAGTGGAGTTTGGACTAGCGGTCCCCGAAGGGACGAGCAGTACTTC.

This clone was observed once. The chain combines TRBV7-9 with TRBJ1-2; a possible D gene is TRBD1 (6 bases). The CDR3 consists of 14 residues. Germline CDR1 is SEHNR and CDR2 is FQNEAQ (reference sequence). The V end lost 5 bases, the J end lost 2 bases, and 12 bases lay between the germline ends. The CDR3 DNA is TGTGCCAGCAGCCGACAGGAGACAAACTATGGCTACACCTTC. This translates into CASSRQETNYGYTF. Together with reference TRBV7-9 and TRBJ1-2, the CDR3 gives the full variable domain: DTGVSQNPRHKITKRGQNVTFRCDPISEHNRLYWYRQTLGQGPEFLTYFQNEAQLEKSRLLSDRFSAERPKGSFSTLEIQRTEQGDSAMYLCASSRQETNYGYTFGSGTRLTVV.

The V gene is TRBV2, the J gene TRBJ1-1; the match to TRBD1 covers 7 bases. V was pared by 8 bases and J by 4 bases, with 1 base of the junction left unmatched. Germline V gene data show CDR1 as SNHLY and CDR2 as FYNNEI. The CDR3 contains 11 residues. The chain's CDR3 is CASPGGTEAFF. CDR3 bases: TGTGCCAGCCCAGGGGGCACTGAAGCTTTCTTT.

The V call is TRBV6-1, the J call TRBJ2-3, with D possibly being TRBD2 (6 bases). In germline, CDR1 is MNHNS, CDR2 SASEGT. The CDR3 spans 14 residues. The V and J ends lost 7 bases and 2 bases respectively, with 13 bases between them. CDR3 bases: TGTGCCAGCACTTGGGCGGGATCCACAGATACGCAGTATTTT. It yields the protein CASTWAGSTDTQYF.

This chain links TRBV27 with TRBJ2-3; TRBD2 matches at 12 bases. The V gene's germline CDR1 is MNHEY and CDR2 SMNVEV (reference sequence). Trimming cost V 5 bases and J 3 bases; bases outside gene matches: 9. This CDR3 region has 17 residues. In nucleotides, the CDR3 is TGTGCCAGCAGTATACTCGGACTAGCGGGACTGACAGATACGCAGTATTTT. It codes for CASSILGLAGLTDTQYF.

V is TRBV4-1 and J is TRBJ2-7, with D maybe TRBD1 (6 bases). Germline V gene data show CDR1 as MGHRA and CDR2 as YSYEKL. The CDR3 loop spans 15 amino acids. Trimming removed 1 base from V and 0 bases from J, with 10 bases in between. This chain's CDR3 is CASSQGTASSYEQYF. CDR3 DNA: TGCGCCAGCAGCCAAGGGACAGCTAGCTCCTACGAGCAGTACTTC.